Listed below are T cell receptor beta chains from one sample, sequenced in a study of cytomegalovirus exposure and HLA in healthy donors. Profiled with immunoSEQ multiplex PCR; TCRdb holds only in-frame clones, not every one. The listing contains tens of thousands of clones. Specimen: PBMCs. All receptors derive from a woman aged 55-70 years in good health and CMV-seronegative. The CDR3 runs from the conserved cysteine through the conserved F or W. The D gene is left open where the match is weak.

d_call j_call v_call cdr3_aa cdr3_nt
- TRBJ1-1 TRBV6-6 CASSVTGQVPEAFF TGTGCCAGCAGTGTAACAGGGCAGGTTCCTGAAGCTTTCTTT
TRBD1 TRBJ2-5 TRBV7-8 CASSVRDRAETQYF TGTGCCAGCAGCGTCCGGGACAGGGCTGAGACCCAGTACTTC
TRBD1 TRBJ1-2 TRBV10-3 CAVREGQGEAGYTF TGTGCCGTCAGAGAAGGACAGGGAGAGGCGGGCTACACCTTC
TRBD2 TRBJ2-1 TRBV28 CASSLSTSGSSYNEQFF TGTGCCAGCAGTTTATCTACTAGCGGGAGTTCCTACAATGAGCAGTTCTTC
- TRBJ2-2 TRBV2 CASKSRAGVGGGELFF TGTGCCAGCAAGAGCAGGGCAGGGGTCGGAGGCGGGGAGCTGTTTTTT
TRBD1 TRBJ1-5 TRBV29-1 CSVGQGLYQPQHF TGCAGCGTGGGACAGGGATTATACCAGCCCCAGCATTTT
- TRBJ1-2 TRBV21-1 CAGSKGNRGACSGYTF TGTGCCGGCAGCAAAGGTAATCGGGGGGCTTGCAGTGGCTACACCTTC
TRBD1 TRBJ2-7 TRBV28 CASRPDRVSYEQYF TGTGCCAGCAGACCCGACAGGGTCTCCTACGAGCAGTACTTC
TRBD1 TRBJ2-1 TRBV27 CASSLGTGDYNEQFF TGTGCCAGTTCCCTAGGGACAGGGGACTACAATGAGCAGTTCTTC
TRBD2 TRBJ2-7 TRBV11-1 CASSLNGRENEQYF TGTGCCAGCAGCTTAAACGGGAGGGAGAACGAGCAGTACTTC
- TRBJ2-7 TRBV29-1 CSVASDSYEQYF TGCAGCGTTGCGAGCGACTCCTACGAGCAGTACTTC
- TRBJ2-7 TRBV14 CASSQFGGSTVYEQYF TGTGCCAGCAGCCAGTTCGGAGGGAGTACCGTCTACGAGCAGTACTTC
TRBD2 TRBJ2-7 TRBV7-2 CASTAGGPGNEQYF TGTGCCAGCACAGCGGGAGGGCCGGGGAACGAGCAGTACTTC
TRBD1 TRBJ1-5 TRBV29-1 CSVQGVGNQPQHF TGCAGCGTGCAGGGGGTGGGCAATCAGCCCCAGCATTTT
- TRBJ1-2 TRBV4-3 CASSQRFGGLNYGYTF TGCGCCAGCAGCCAACGGTTCGGGGGGCTTAACTATGGCTACACCTTC
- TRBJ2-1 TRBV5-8 CASSYQVVLGEQFF TGTGCCAGCAGTTATCAGGTTGTCCTGGGTGAGCAGTTCTTC
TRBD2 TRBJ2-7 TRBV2 CASATSGASSYEQYF TGTGCCAGCGCGACTAGCGGGGCTAGCTCCTACGAGCAGTACTTC
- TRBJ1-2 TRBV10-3 CAISESGAPTGYTF TGTGCCATCAGTGAGTCGGGAGCCCCTACCGGCTACACCTTC
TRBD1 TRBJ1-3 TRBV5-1 CASSLTGGEGSGNTIYF TGCGCCAGCAGCCTGACAGGGGGAGAAGGGTCTGGAAACACCATATATTTT
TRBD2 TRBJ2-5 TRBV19 CASSPRPTSGRSEETQYF TGTGCCAGTAGTCCCAGACCGACTAGCGGGAGGTCGGAAGAGACCCAGTACTTC
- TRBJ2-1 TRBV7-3 CASSPGFGHNEQFF TGTGCCAGCAGCCCAGGGTTTGGCCACAATGAGCAGTTCTTC
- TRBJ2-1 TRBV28 CASSLLARMTYNEQFF TGTGCCAGCAGTTTGCTAGCACGGATGACTTACAATGAGCAGTTCTTC
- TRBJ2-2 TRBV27 CASSLSWPPTGELFF TGTGCCAGCAGTTTATCGTGGCCTCCCACCGGGGAGCTGTTTTTT
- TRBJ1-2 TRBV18 CASSRAGGEDGYTF TGTGCCAGCTCACGGGCGGGGGGCGAGGATGGCTACACCTTC
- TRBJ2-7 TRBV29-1 CSVEEGRGSSYEQYF TGCAGCGTTGAAGAGGGGAGGGGGTCCTCCTACGAGCAGTACTTC
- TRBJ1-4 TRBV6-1 CASSELQGFEKLFF TGTGCCAGCAGTGAACTACAGGGCTTCGAAAAACTGTTTTTT
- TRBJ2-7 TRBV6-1 CASSEAISGSYEQYF TGTGCCAGCAGTGAAGCAATTAGCGGATCCTACGAGCAGTACTTC
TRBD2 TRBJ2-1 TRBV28 CASSPPGREVVGNEQFF TGTGCCAGCAGCCCTCCCGGGCGGGAGGTTGTCGGGAATGAGCAGTTCTTC
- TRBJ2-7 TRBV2 CASSERHEQYF TGTGCCAGCAGTGAACGTCACGAGCAGTACTTC
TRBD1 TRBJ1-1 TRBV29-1 CSVEDRLRGLGTEAFF TGCAGCGTCGAGGACAGGTTAAGGGGGTTGGGCACTGAAGCTTTCTTT
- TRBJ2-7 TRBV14 CASSQQGSYEQYF TGTGCCAGCAGCCAACAGGGCTCCTACGAGCAGTACTTC
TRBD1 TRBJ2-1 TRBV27 CASRSQGLFYNEQFF TGTGCCAGCAGGTCACAGGGGTTATTCTACAATGAGCAGTTCTTC
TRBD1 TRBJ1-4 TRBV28 CASSGTGPTNEKLFF TGTGCCAGCAGTGGGACAGGGCCAACTAATGAAAAACTGTTTTTT
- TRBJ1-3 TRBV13 CASSSVTGTGNTIYF TGTGCCAGCAGCTCCGTAACAGGGACTGGAAACACCATATATTTT
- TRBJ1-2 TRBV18 CASSPESNYGYTF TGTGCCAGCTCACCAGAGTCGAACTATGGCTACACCTTC
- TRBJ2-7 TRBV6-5 CASSPPARVHEQYF TGTGCCAGCAGCCCCCCCGCCAGGGTACACGAGCAGTACTTC
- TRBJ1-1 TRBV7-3 CASSTGQPNTEAFF TGTGCCAGCAGCACCGGACAGCCGAACACTGAAGCTTTCTTT
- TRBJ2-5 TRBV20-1 CSATLQTQYF TGCAGTGCTACCCTACAGACCCAGTACTTC
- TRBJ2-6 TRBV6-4 CASSPGAAGANVLTF TGTGCCAGCTCCCCGGGTGCCGCTGGGGCCAACGTCCTGACTTTC
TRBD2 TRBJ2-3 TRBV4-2 CASSLAGDPTDTQYF TGTGCCAGCAGCCTAGCGGGAGACCCCACAGATACGCAGTATTTT
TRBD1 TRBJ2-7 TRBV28 CASSLVQGQGDEQYF TGTGCCAGCAGTTTGGTCCAGGGACAGGGAGACGAGCAGTACTTC
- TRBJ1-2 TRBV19 CASSKEGVVYGYTF TGTGCCAGTAGTAAGGAAGGGGTTGTCTATGGCTACACCTTC
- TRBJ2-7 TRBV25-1 CASSEYTTASYEQYF TGTGCCAGCAGTGAATATACTACTGCATCCTACGAGCAGTACTTC
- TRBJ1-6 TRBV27 CASSGGLSSYNSPLHF TGTGCCAGCAGTGGAGGTTTGAGCTCCTATAATTCACCCCTCCACTTT
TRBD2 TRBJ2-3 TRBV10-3 CAISDSSGRAIDTQYF TGTGCCATCAGCGATTCTAGCGGGAGGGCCATAGATACGCAGTATTTT
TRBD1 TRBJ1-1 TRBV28 CASSSGDRGRTEAFF TGTGCCAGCAGTTCGGGGGACAGGGGGCGGACTGAAGCTTTCTTT
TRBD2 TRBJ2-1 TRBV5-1 CASSLGGLAGGGNEQFF TGCGCCAGCAGCTTGGGTGGACTAGCGGGAGGGGGAAATGAGCAGTTCTTC
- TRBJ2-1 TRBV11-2 CASSLDRGNYNEQFF TGTGCCAGCAGCTTAGACAGGGGAAATTACAATGAGCAGTTCTTC
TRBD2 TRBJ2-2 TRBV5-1 CASLPALTSGSVSPGELFF TGCGCCAGCCTCCCCGCCCTGACTAGCGGGAGTGTCTCCCCCGGGGAGCTGTTTTTT
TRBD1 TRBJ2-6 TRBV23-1 CASPISTGAEQSGANVLTF TGCGCCAGCCCCATATCGACAGGGGCTGAACAATCTGGGGCCAACGTCCTGACTTTC
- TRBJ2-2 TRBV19 CASSQMAANTGELFF TGTGCCAGTAGCCAGATGGCAGCGAACACCGGGGAGCTGTTTTTT
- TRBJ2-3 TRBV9 CASSPPGRTTDTQYF TGTGCCAGCAGCCCACCGGGAAGGACCACAGATACGCAGTATTTT
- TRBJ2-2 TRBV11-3 CASSLLGGDTGELFF TGTGCCAGCAGCTTACTAGGCGGGGACACCGGGGAGCTGTTTTTT